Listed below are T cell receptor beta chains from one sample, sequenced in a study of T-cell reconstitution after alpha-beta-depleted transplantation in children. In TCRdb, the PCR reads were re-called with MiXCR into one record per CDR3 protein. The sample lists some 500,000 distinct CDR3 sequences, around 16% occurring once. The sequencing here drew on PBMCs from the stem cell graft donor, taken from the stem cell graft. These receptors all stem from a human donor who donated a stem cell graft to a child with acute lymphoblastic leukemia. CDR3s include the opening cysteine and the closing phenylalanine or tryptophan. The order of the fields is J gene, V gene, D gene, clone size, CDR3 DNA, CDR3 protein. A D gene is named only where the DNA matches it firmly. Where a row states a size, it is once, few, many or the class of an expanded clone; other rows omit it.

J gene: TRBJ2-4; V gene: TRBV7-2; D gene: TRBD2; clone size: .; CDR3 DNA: TGTGCCAGCAGCCCCGGGGGGGTACAAAACATTCAGTACTTC; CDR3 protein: CASSPGGVQNIQYF
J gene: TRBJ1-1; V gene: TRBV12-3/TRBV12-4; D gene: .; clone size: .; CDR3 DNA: TGTGCCAGCAGTTTTTGGTTACAGGCCACTGAAGCTTTCTTT; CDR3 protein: CASSFWLQATEAFF
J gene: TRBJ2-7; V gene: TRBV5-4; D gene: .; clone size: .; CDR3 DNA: TGTGCCAGCAGCGCTGGCGGAGTTGGGTACGAGCAGTACTTC; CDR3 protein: CASSAGGVGYEQYF
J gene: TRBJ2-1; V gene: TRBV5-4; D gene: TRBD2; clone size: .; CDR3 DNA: TGTGCCAGCAGCCCTCTAGCGGGAGGGTCCCGGAGATTCGAGCAGTTCTTC; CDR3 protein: CASSPLAGGSRRFEQFF
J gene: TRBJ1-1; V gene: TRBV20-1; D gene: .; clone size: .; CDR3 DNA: TGCAGTGCTAGATTACGGGCAACTGAAGCTTTCTTT; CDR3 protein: CSARLRATEAFF
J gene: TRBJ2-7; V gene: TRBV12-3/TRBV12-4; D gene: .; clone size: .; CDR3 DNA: TGTGCCAGCTTACCATCCAGGGGCCGGGGCGAGCAGTACTTC; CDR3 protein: CASLPSRGRGEQYF
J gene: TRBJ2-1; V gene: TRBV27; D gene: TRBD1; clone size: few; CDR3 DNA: TGTGCCAGCAGTAAACTAGGTGGGACAGGGCCCACCAATGAGCAGTTCTTC; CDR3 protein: CASSKLGGTGPTNEQFF
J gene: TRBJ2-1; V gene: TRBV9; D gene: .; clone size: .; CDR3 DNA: TGTGCCAGCAGCCTGCCTTGGGGGGGGCGGGACCACAATGAGCAGTTCTTC; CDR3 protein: CASSLPWGGRDHNEQFF
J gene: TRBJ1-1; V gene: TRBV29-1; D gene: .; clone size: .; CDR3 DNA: TGCAGCGTTGTGGTCAGGGGATCTAACACTGAAGCTTTCTTT; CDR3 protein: CSVVVRGSNTEAFF
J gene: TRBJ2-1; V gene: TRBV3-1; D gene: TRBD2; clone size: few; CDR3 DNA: TGTGCCAGCAGCCAAGATATACTAGCGGGAAGTGAGCAGTTCTTC; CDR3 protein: CASSQDILAGSEQFF
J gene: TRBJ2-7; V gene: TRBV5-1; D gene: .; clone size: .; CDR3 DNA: TGCGCCAGCAGCTTGAGAGAGACTCCCTACGAGCAGTACTTC; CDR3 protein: CASSLRETPYEQYF
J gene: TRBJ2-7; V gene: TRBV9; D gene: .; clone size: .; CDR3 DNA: TGTGCCAGCAGCGTGAGTAGTCACCCAGGTCCCTACGAGCAGTACTTC; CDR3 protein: CASSVSSHPGPYEQYF
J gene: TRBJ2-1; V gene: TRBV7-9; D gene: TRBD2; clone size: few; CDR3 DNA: TGTGCCAGCAGCCGGACTAGCGGACGGAATGAGCAGTTCTTC; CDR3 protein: CASSRTSGRNEQFF
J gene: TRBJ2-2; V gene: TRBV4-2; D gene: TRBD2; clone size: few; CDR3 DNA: TGTGCCAGCAGCCACCTAGATAGCGGGCTCGGTACCGGGGAGCTGTTTTTT; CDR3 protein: CASSHLDSGLGTGELFF
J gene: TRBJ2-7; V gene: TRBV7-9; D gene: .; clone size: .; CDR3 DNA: TGTGCCAGCAGCTCCGGAAGGGACAATCCCTACGAGCAGTACTTC; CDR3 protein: CASSSGRDNPYEQYF
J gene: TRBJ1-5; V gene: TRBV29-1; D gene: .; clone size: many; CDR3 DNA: TGCAGCGTTACATTAACAGGGTTCAATCAGCCCCAGCATTTT; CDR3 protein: CSVTLTGFNQPQHF
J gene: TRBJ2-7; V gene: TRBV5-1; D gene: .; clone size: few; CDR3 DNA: TGCGCCAGCAGCGGGCTCCGGCAGGGGGGGAAACACGAGCAGTACTTC; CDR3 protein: CASSGLRQGGKHEQYF
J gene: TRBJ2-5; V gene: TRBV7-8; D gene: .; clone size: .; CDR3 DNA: TGTGCCAGCAGCTCAGTTATGGGACTTGGAGAGACCCAGTACTTC; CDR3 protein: CASSSVMGLGETQYF
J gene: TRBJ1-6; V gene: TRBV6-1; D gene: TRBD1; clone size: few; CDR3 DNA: TGTGCCAGCAGTGAAAGGGGGCGAGGGGGGAATTCACCCCTCCACTTT; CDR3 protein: CASSERGRGGNSPLHF
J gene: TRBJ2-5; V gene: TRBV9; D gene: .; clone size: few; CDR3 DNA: TGTGCCAGCAGCCCCCGCGGGTCAGAGACCCAGTACTTC; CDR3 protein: CASSPRGSETQYF
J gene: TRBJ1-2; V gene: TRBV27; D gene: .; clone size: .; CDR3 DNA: TGTGCCAGCAGCACCCGGACAGCGAGTCCTAACTATGGCTACACCTTC; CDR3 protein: CASSTRTASPNYGYTF
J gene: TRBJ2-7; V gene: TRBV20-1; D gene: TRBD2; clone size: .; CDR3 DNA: TGCAGCACGGATGGGCTAGCGGGAGGCCGGGGGTCCTACGAGCAGTACTTC; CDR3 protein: CSTDGLAGGRGSYEQYF
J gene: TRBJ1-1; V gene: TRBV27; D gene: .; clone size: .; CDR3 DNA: TGTGCCAGCAGTTTCGACGGACGGAACACTGAAGCTTTCTTT; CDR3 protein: CASSFDGRNTEAFF
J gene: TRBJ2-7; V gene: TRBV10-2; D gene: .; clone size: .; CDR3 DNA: TGCGCCAGCAGCGACTACAAGGAGCAGTACTTC; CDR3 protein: CASSDYKEQYF
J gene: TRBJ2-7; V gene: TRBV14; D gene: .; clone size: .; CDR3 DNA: TGTGCCAGCAGCCGTGGGACATTCTCCTACGAGCAGTACTTC; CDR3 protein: CASSRGTFSYEQYF
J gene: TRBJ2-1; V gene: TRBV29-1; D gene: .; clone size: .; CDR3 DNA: TGCAGCGTTGAACCGACATACAATGAGCAGTTCTTC; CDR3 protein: CSVEPTYNEQFF
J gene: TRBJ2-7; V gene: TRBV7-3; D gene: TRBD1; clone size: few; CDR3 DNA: TGTGCCAGCAGCTACCAGCGGACAGGGGTCTACGAGCAGTACTTC; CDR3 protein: CASSYQRTGVYEQYF
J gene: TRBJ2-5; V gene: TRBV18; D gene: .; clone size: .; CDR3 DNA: TGTGCCAGCTCACCATGGAGCCCCAGGGGCGCACGGGAGACCCAGTACTTC; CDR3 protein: CASSPWSPRGARETQYF